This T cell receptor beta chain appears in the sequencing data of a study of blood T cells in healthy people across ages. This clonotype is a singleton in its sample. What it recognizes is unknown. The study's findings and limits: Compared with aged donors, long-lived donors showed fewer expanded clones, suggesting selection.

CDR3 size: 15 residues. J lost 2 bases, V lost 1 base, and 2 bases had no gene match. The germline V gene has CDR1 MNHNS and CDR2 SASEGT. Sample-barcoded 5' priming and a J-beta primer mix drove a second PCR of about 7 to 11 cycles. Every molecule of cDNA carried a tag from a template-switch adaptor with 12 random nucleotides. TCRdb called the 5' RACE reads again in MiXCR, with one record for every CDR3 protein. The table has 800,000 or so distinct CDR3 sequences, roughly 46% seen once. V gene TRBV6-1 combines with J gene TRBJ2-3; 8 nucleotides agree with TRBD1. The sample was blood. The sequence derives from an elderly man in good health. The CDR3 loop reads CASSEGQGHTDTQYF. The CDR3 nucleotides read TGTGCCAGCAGTGAAGGACAGGGGCACACAGATACGCAGTATTTT.